The present T cell receptor (beta chain) was sequenced within a study of CD8 T cells in Susac syndrome. Trimming left V 3 bases short and J 2 bases short, with 8 bases between. CDR3 size: 13 residues. In germline, CDR1 is GTSNPN, CDR2 SVGIG (reference sequence). The RNA input was roughly 0.45 to 1 ug, and it was reverse transcribed with random hexamers. TCRdb re-called the immunoSEQ multiplex PCR reads with MiXCR, one entry per CDR3 protein. The profile shows approximately 210,000 distinct CDR3 sequences, around 93% of them singletons. It was negative isolation that provided the CD8+ and CD4+ T cells, whereas TEMRA cells were enriched by FACS.

The chain joins TRBV30 to TRBJ1-5; tentative D call: TRBD1 (6 bases). The TCR sequence derives from a human donor with Susac syndrome. The sample comprised CD4+ T cells from PBMCs. The DNA for the CDR3 is TGTGCCTGGAGCAAGGGGGGCAATCAGCCCCAGCATTTT. Translation: CAWSKGGNQPQHF.